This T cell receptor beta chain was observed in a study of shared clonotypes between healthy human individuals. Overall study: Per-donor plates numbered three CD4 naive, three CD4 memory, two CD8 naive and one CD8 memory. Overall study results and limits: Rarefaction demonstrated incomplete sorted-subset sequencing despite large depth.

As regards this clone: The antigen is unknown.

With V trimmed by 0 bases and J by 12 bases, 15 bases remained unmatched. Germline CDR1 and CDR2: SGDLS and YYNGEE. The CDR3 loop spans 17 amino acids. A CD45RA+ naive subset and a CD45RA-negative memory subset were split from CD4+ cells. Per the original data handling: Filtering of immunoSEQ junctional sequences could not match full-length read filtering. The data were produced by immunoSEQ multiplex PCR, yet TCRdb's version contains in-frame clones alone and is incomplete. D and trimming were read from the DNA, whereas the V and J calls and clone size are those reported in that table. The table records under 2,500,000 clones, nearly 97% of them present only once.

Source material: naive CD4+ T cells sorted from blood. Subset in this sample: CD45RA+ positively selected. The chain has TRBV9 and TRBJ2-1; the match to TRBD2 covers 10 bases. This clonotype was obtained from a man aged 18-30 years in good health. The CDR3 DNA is TGTGCCAGCAGCGTAGACGTGAGCGGGAGGGCTACAATGACGCAGTTCTTC. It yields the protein CASSVDVSGRATMTQFF.